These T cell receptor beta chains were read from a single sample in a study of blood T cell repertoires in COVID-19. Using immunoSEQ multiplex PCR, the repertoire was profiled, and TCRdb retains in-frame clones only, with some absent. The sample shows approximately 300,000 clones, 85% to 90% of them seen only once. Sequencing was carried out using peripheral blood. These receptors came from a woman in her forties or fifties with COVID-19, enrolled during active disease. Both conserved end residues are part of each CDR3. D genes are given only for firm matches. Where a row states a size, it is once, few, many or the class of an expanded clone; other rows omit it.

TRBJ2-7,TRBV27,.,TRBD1,CASSDRVHEQYF,TGTGCCAGCAGCGACAGGGTCCACGAGCAGTACTTC
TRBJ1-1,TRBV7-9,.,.,CASSLVAATTEAFF,TGTGCCAGCAGCTTAGTTGCGGCGACCACTGAAGCTTTCTTT
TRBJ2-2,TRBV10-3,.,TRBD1,CAISGQGANTGELFF,TGTGCCATCAGTGGACAGGGCGCGAACACCGGGGAGCTGTTTTTT
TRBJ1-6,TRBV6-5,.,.,CASSYSRVGNSPLHF,TGTGCCAGCAGTTACTCGAGGGTAGGGAATTCACCCCTCCACTTT
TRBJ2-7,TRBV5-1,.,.,CASSWEQGTHEQYF,TGCGCCAGCAGCTGGGAACAGGGGACTCACGAGCAGTACTTC
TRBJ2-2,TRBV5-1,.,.,CASSLVSFGELFF,TGCGCCAGCAGCTTGGTCTCGTTCGGGGAGCTGTTTTTT
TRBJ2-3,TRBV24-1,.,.,CATSGGGSGTDTQYF,TGTGCCACCAGTGGAGGGGGTAGCGGCACAGATACGCAGTATTTT
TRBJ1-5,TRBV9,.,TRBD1,CASSVSGDREGQPQHF,TGTGCCAGCAGCGTCTCCGGGGACAGGGAGGGTCAGCCCCAGCATTTT
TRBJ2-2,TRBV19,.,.,CASSIKREWTGELFF,TGTGCCAGTAGTATTAAACGGGAGTGGACCGGGGAGCTGTTTTTT
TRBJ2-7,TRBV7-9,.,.,CASSLRRESYEQYF,TGTGCCAGCAGCTTACGGAGGGAATCCTACGAGCAGTACTTC
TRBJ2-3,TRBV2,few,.,CASLVERSTDTQYF,TGTGCCAGCCTTGTAGAGAGGAGCACAGATACGCAGTATTTT
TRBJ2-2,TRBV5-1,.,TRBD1,CASSYSGTGTGELFF,TGCGCCAGCAGCTACAGTGGGACAGGGACCGGGGAGCTGTTTTTT
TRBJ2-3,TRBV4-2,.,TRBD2,CASSVRLAGISSTDTQYF,TGTGCCAGCAGCGTACGACTAGCGGGAATCTCTAGCACAGATACGCAGTATTTT
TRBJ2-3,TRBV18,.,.,CASSPGTLDTDTQYF,TGTGCCAGCTCACCAGGGACTTTAGACACAGATACGCAGTATTTT
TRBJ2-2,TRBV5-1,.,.,CASMIRENTGELFF,TGCGCCAGCATGATCCGAGAGAACACCGGGGAGCTGTTTTTT
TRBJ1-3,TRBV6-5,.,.,CASSRTALSGNTIYF,TGTGCCAGCAGTCGGACAGCCCTATCGGGAAACACCATATATTTT
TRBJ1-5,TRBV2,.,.,CASRRDTGSQPQHF,TGTGCCAGCAGAAGGGATACAGGCTCTCAGCCCCAGCATTTT
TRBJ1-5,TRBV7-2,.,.,CASSPHRAGQPQHF,TGTGCCAGCAGCCCCCACAGGGCCGGTCAGCCCCAGCATTTT
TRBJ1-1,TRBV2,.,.,CASSEVGAGRANTEAFF,TGTGCCAGCAGTGAAGTTGGGGCAGGGAGGGCGAACACTGAAGCTTTCTTT
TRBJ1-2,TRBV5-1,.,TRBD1,CASSLDSGGVKGYTF,TGCGCCAGCAGCTTGGATTCAGGGGGCGTAAAGGGCTACACCTTC
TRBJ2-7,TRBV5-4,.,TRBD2,CASSPGTTHEQYF,TGTGCCAGCAGCCCCGGGACTACCCACGAGCAGTACTTC
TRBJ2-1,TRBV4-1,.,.,CASSQDGVAESSYNEQFF,TGCGCCAGCAGCCAAGATGGGGTAGCGGAAAGCTCCTACAATGAGCAGTTCTTC
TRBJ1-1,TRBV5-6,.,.,CASSFSRGSEAFF,TGTGCCAGCAGCTTCTCCCGGGGGTCTGAAGCTTTCTTT
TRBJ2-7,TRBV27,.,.,CASSPTERSSYEQYF,TGTGCCAGCAGTCCGACCGAGCGGAGCTCCTACGAGCAGTACTTC
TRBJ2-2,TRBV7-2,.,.,CASSLEWAGTLKGGELFF,TGTGCCAGCAGCTTAGAGTGGGCAGGGACTCTTAAAGGCGGGGAGCTGTTTTTT
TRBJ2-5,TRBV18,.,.,CASSGAQETQYF,TGTGCCAGCTCAGGGGCACAAGAGACCCAGTACTTC
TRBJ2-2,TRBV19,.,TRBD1,CASSIPGTGATGELFF,TGTGCCAGTAGTATTCCCGGGACAGGGGCCACCGGGGAGCTGTTTTTT
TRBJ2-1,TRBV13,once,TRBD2,CASRGEGRSYNEQFF,TGTGCCAGCAGAGGGGAGGGCCGCTCCTACAATGAGCAGTTCTTC
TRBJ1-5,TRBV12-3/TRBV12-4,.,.,CASSPVGNQPQHF,TGTGCCAGCAGCCCGGTAGGCAATCAGCCCCAGCATTTT
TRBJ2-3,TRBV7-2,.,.,CASSLTGTDTQYF,TGTGCCAGCAGCTTGACAGGTACAGATACGCAGTATTTT
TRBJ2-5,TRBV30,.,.,CAWSRFSGQETQYF,TGTGCCTGGAGTCGCTTCAGCGGGCAAGAGACCCAGTACTTC
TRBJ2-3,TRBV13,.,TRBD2,CASSSTTSVGTDTQYF,TGTGCCAGCAGCTCCACAACTAGCGTTGGTACAGATACGCAGTATTTT
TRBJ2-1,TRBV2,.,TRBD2,CASARTSGPSSYNEQFF,TGTGCCAGCGCCCGGACTAGCGGGCCCAGCTCCTACAATGAGCAGTTCTTC
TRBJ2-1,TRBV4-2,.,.,CASSQGIVSSYNEQFF,TGTGCCAGCAGCCAAGGAATCGTTAGCTCCTACAATGAGCAGTTCTTC
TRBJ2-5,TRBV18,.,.,CASSPQRGETQYF,TGTGCCAGCTCACCCCAGAGGGGGGAGACCCAGTACTTC
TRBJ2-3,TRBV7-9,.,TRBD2,CASSTGLAADTQYF,TGTGCCAGCAGCACCGGACTAGCCGCAGATACGCAGTATTTT
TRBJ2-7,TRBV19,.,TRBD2,CASSRYAGTSGLYEQYF,TGTGCCAGTAGCAGATATGCCGGGACTAGCGGACTTTACGAGCAGTACTTC
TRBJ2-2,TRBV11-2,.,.,CASSLSRSTGELFF,TGTGCCAGCAGCTTATCTAGAAGTACCGGGGAGCTGTTTTTT
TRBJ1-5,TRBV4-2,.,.,CASSQDRGHQPQHF,TGTGCCAGCAGCCAAGATAGGGGTCATCAGCCCCAGCATTTT
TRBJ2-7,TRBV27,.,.,CASSLGSSEQYF,TGTGCCAGCAGTTTAGGGAGCTCCGAGCAGTACTTC
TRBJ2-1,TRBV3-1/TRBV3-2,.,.,CASSQQFQKGVNEQFF,TGTGCCAGCAGCCAACAATTTCAAAAGGGGGTAAATGAGCAGTTCTTC
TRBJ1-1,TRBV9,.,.,CASSAKMNTEAFF,TGTGCCAGCAGCGCTAAAATGAACACTGAAGCTTTCTTT